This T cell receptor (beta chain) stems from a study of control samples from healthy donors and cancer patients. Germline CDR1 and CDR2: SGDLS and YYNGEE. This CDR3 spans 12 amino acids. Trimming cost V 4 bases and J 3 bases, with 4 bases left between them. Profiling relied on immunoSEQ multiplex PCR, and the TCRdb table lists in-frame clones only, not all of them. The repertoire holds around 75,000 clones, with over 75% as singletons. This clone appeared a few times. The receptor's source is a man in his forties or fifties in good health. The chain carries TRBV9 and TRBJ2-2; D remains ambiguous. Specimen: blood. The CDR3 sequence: CASSPYTGELFF. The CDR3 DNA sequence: TGTGCCAGCAGCCCGTACACCGGGGAGCTGTTTTTT. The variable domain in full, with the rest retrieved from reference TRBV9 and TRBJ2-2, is DSGVTQTPKHLITATGQRVTLRCSPRSGDLSVYWYQQSLDQGLQFLIQYYNGEERAKGNILERFSAQQFPDLHSELNLSSLELGDSALYFCASSPYTGELFFGEGSRLTVL.